A selection of T cell receptor beta chains follows, all from one sample in a study of Ad26.COV2.S vaccination and SARS-CoV-2 variants. Produced via immunoSEQ multiplex PCR; TCRdb's table is partial and in-frame only. The sample lists about 680,000 clones; roughly 90% were seen once. This specimen consisted of peripheral blood, obtained in a trial of Ad26.COV2.S vaccine versus placebo. These receptors originate from a person between 18 and 65 years old who received the Ad26.COV2.S COVID-19 vaccine or a placebo. CDR3s include the opening cysteine and the closing phenylalanine or tryptophan. The D gene is left open where the match is weak. Not all rows give a size; the values are once, few, many and, for expanded clones, a class.

d_call	clone_size	v_call	j_call	cdr3_nt	cdr3_aa
NA	NA	TRBV21-1	TRBJ1-3	TGTGCCACTTACTCCGTCGGAAACACCATATATTTT	CATYSVGNTIYF
TRBD1	NA	TRBV5-1	TRBJ2-3	TGCGCCAGCAGCTTGGGGCAGGGGGAAACAGATACGCAGTATTTT	CASSLGQGETDTQYF
NA	NA	TRBV6-4	TRBJ2-1	TGTGCCAGCAGTGACTCGGGGCGACTAGAGATCAATGAGCAGTTCTTC	CASSDSGRLEINEQFF
NA	NA	TRBV3-1/TRBV3-2	TRBJ1-1	TGTGCCAGCAGCCACCCAGGGCGCGGGAACACTGAAGCTTTCTTT	CASSHPGRGNTEAFF
NA	NA	TRBV12-5	TRBJ2-1	TGTGCTAGTGGTCCCCAGGGCACCTTAAGAATCTTC	CASGPQGTLRIF
NA	NA	TRBV27	TRBJ2-7	TGTGCCAGCAGTTTTGGTGGGGGGAAATACGAGCAGTACTTC	CASSFGGGKYEQYF
TRBD2	NA	TRBV15	TRBJ2-1	TGTGCCACCAGTAGAGACCTAGCGGGAGGCAATGAGCAGTTCTTC	CATSRDLAGGNEQFF
NA	NA	TRBV4-2	TRBJ2-2	TGTGCCAGCAGCCCCGGGGAGCACACCGGGGAGCTGTTTTTT	CASSPGEHTGELFF
TRBD2	NA	TRBV7-2	TRBJ2-3	TGTGCCAGCAGCCGGGGGGGGCGAAGCACAGATACGCAGTATTTT	CASSRGGRSTDTQYF
NA	NA	TRBV30	TRBJ1-6	TGTGCCTGGAGTGTATCCCCGGCAGCCTATAATTCACCCCTCCACTTT	CAWSVSPAAYNSPLHF
TRBD1	NA	TRBV27	TRBJ1-5	TGTGCCAGCAGTTTAACAGGGGGCAGAAGCAATCAGCCCCAGCATTTT	CASSLTGGRSNQPQHF
TRBD2	NA	TRBV5-1	TRBJ2-3	TGCGCCAGCAGCTTGGTTTCCGGACTAGCGGCCGGCACAGATACGCAGTATTTT	CASSLVSGLAAGTDTQYF
TRBD1	NA	TRBV7-3	TRBJ2-2	TGTGCCAGCAGCCCCTCCTTGACAGGGGATACCGGGGAGCTGTTTTTT	CASSPSLTGDTGELFF
NA	once	TRBV9	TRBJ1-1	TGTGCCAGCAGCGCGGCGACAGACAAAGCTTTCTTT	CASSAATDKAFF
NA	NA	TRBV6-6	TRBJ1-1	TGTGCCAGCACCCCAGGGCCAGATACTAACACTGAAGCTTTCTTT	CASTPGPDTNTEAFF
NA	NA	TRBV3-1/TRBV3-2	TRBJ1-2	TGTGCCAGCAGCCAGGGCTTATACGGCTACACCTTC	CASSQGLYGYTF
TRBD1	NA	TRBV19	TRBJ2-1	TGTGCCAGTAGTATTGGGACAGCCTTCAATGAGCAGTTCTTC	CASSIGTAFNEQFF
NA	NA	TRBV14	TRBJ2-7	TGTGCCAGCAGCCTAGGGGCCCGCTACGAGCAGTACTTC	CASSLGARYEQYF
NA	NA	TRBV2	TRBJ2-7	TGTGCCAGCTGGAGGGGGGTGGGCGAGCAGTACTTC	CASWRGVGEQYF
NA	NA	TRBV2	TRBJ1-6	TGTGCCAGCAGTGAAGAGAGGGGGATAGGGTCACCCCTCCACTTT	CASSEERGIGSPLHF
NA	NA	TRBV2	TRBJ2-1	TGTGCCAGCAGTGATTCAGGTTTTGGGGAGCAGTTCTTC	CASSDSGFGEQFF
TRBD1	NA	TRBV25-1	TRBJ1-1	TGTGCCAGCAGGGGGGACAGGACAGCCAATGGGGCTTTCTTT	CASRGDRTANGAFF
TRBD2	once	TRBV7-2	TRBJ2-3	TGTGCCAGCAGCTTAGTAGCGGGGGGGGATACGCAGTATTTT	CASSLVAGGDTQYF
NA	NA	TRBV5-8	TRBJ1-2	TGTGCCAGCAGCTTGGAGAGCAGCGCCTATGGCTACACCTTC	CASSLESSAYGYTF
NA	NA	TRBV6-5	TRBJ1-2	TGTGCCAGCAGCCTAGGGGGGACCACTAACTATGGCTACACCTTC	CASSLGGTTNYGYTF
NA	NA	TRBV30	TRBJ1-2	TGTGCCTGGAGTCCCCTCGGGGCTAACTATGGCTACACCTTC	CAWSPLGANYGYTF
TRBD1	NA	TRBV5-1	TRBJ2-2	TGCGCCAGCAGTTCCGGGACAGGGTTGACCGGGGAGCTGTTTTTT	CASSSGTGLTGELFF
NA	NA	TRBV12-3/TRBV12-4	TRBJ2-7	TGTGCCAGCTTCATCCACGAGCAGTACTTC	CASFIHEQYF
NA	NA	TRBV2	TRBJ1-6	TGTGCCAGCAGTGAGGTCAAGGGTATGAATTCACCCCTCCACTTT	CASSEVKGMNSPLHF
TRBD1	NA	TRBV2	TRBJ1-4	TGTGCCAGCAGGCCGGGACAGGGAAGGGAAAAACTGTTTTTT	CASRPGQGREKLFF
NA	NA	TRBV5-4	TRBJ2-1	TGTGCCAGCAGCTTGGCCCGGCAGCACTACAATGAGCAGTTCTTC	CASSLARQHYNEQFF